Below, 17 T cell receptor beta chains from the same sample are listed, as sequenced in a study of human T cells and chemical hapten exposure. TCRdb redid the calling of the RACE reads with MiXCR, one entry per CDR3 protein. The table lists some 62,000 distinct CDR3 sequences, 9.5% to 11% of them singletons. Time point of the sample: patch test 3, about 24 weeks after DPC sensitization. This sample's treatment: therapeutic diphenylcyclopropenone sensitization with weekly scalp DPC. The source was whole blood, collected in connection with sensitization to the hapten diphenylcyclopropenone (DPC). Receptor source: a woman in her 30s with alopecia areata. Some clones in this sample may be carry-over from other donors' samples.

This clonotype was found a few times. This chain connects TRBV2 to TRBJ1-3; D remains ambiguous. The CDR3 is 14 residues long. Germline loops: CDR1 SNHLY, CDR2 FYNNEI. Between the trimmed V and J ends, which lost 4 bases and 0 bases, there was a span of 7 bases. CDR3 coding DNA: TGTGCCAGCAGTGCAACAGACTCTGGAAACACCATATATTTT. Protein sequence: CASSATDSGNTIYF.

This clonotype was seen only a few times. The V gene is TRBV3-1, the J gene TRBJ2-2; no firm D call. Germline CDR1 reads LGHDT; CDR2 reads YNNKEL (reference sequence). This CDR3 region has 15 residues. Trimming took 4 bases from V and 9 from J, leaving 18 bases between them. For the CDR3, the DNA is TGTGCCAGCAGCCTCAACCGGGCTGAGGCCAGGGAGCTGTTTTTT. Encoded protein: CASSLNRAEARELFF.

This chain links TRBV29-1 with TRBJ2-1, with D tentatively TRBD1 (6 bases). Per germline, CDR1 SQVTM and CDR2 ANQGSEA. The V gene lost 4 bases and the J gene lost 0 bases, with 10 bases spanning the gap. This CDR3 has 14 residues. The CDR3 nucleotides are TGCAGCGTTGGCGGACAGAGCTCCTACAATGAGCAGTTCTTC. Translated, it gives CSVGGQSSYNEQFF.

Many counts were recorded for this clonotype. This chain joins TRBV4-2 and TRBJ2-3; TRBD2 agrees at 8 bases. Germline CDR1 and CDR2: LGHNA and YNFKEQ. The CDR3 is 16 residues long. Trimming removed 5 bases from V and 5 bases from J; junction bases left unmatched: 12. The CDR3, as DNA: TGTGCCAGCAGCTCCCCGACTAGCGAGGTTGTAGATACGCAGTATTTT. Translating gives CASSSPTSEVVDTQYF.

This clonotype was seen at least ten times. This chain connects TRBV7-7 to TRBJ2-3; tentative D call: TRBD2 (6 bases). The CDR3 totals 11 residues. The V end lost 7 bases, the J end lost 6 bases, and 8 bases lay between the germline ends. Per the germline V gene, CDR1 is SSHAT and CDR2 is FNYEAQ (reference sequence). The CDR3 coding sequence is TGTGCCAGCAACGGAGGGGATACGCAGTATTTT. This encodes CASNGGDTQYF.

The chain uses TRBV5-4 and TRBJ1-1; weak D call: TRBD1 (5 bases). Per germline, CDR1 SGHNT and CDR2 YYREEE (reference sequence). The CDR3 spans 17 residues. V was shortened by 3 bases and J by 2 bases, with 20 bases between the two germline ends. The CDR3 region has the DNA TGTGCCAGCAGCTACCCGAGGGGAGGAGACTTTAACACTGAAGCTTTCTTT. Translation gives CASSYPRGGDFNTEAFF.

This clonotype was observed a few times. The chain carries TRBV6-6 and TRBJ2-2, with a weak D call TRBD1 (6 bases). Trimming stripped 10 bases from V and 5 bases from J, with 14 bases between. The CDR3 covers 13 residues. Germline-derived CDR1 and CDR2 are MNHNY and SVGAGI (reference sequence). This CDR3 is CATALGATGELFF. In DNA, the CDR3 is TGTGCCACCGCCTTGGGGGCAACCGGGGAGCTGTTTTTT.

With respect to this clonotype: Given a much more abundant clone one base away, this may be a read error. The genes are TRBV6-2 or TRBV6-3 and TRBJ2-6; no clear D. This CDR3 contains 16 residues. Germline V gives CDR1 MNHEY, CDR2 SVGEGT. The CDR3 region is CASCYFGVSGANVLTF. Written as DNA, the CDR3 is TGTGCCAGCTGTTACTTTGGGGTATCTGGGGCCAACGTCCTGACTTTC.

In this sample, this clonotype turned up many times. CDR3 sequence: CASSLFTGGTGGQYF. The CDR3 nucleotides read TGTGCCAGCAGCTTATTTACCGGAGGGACAGGGGGGCAGTACTTC. The chain is built from TRBV7-2 and TRBJ2-7, with 11 bases aligning to TRBD1. Trimming removed 2 bases from V and 9 bases from J; junction bases left unmatched: 9. Per germline, CDR1 SGHTA and CDR2 FQGNSA. The CDR3 has 15 residues.

This clonotype appeared a few times. The DNA for the CDR3 is TGTGCCAGCACTAAGGCTGAAAGGGATGAAAAACTGTTTTTT. Translating it yields CASTKAERDEKLFF. The chain carries TRBV6-6 and TRBJ1-4; D ambiguous. Germline V CDR1 and CDR2: MNHNY, SVGAGI (reference sequence). The V end lost 7 bases, the J end lost 6 bases, and 15 bases lay between the germline ends. This CDR3 comprises 14 residues.

The table lists this clonotype with many counts. V and J are TRBV6-5 and TRBJ1-2, with 8 bases matching TRBD1. CDR1 is MNHEY, CDR2 SVGAGI, per germline. V lost 8 bases and J lost 8; bases outside the gene matches: 4. This CDR3 is built from 11 residues. CDR3 region: CASGGQGGYTF. The CDR3 bases are TGTGCCAGCGGTGGACAGGGAGGCTACACCTTC.

The sample holds a few counts of this clonotype. This rearrangement joins TRBV29-1 to TRBJ1-1; a possible D gene is TRBD1 (5 bases). Trimming cost V 0 bases and J 10 bases, with 12 bases left between them. Germline loops: CDR1 SQVTM, CDR2 ANQGSEA. This CDR3 is built from 12 residues. This chain's CDR3 is CSVEDSPRGAFF. The CDR3 DNA sequence: TGCAGCGTTGAAGATTCTCCAAGGGGAGCTTTCTTT. The entire variable domain, with the rest obtained from reference TRBV29-1 and TRBJ1-1, is as follows: SAVISQKPSRDICQRGTSLTIQCQVDSQVTMMFWYRQQPGQSLTLIATANQGSEATYESGFVIDKFPISRPNLTFSTLTVSNMSPEDSSIYLCSVEDSPRGAFFGQGTRLTVV.

This clonotype was recorded at least ten times. Written as DNA, the CDR3 is TGTGCCAGCTCACCACAAGGCAGTCCGATCTCTGGAAACACCATATATTTT. Translated: CASSPQGSPISGNTIYF. The chain combines TRBV18 with TRBJ1-3; D unresolved. Per germline, CDR1 KGHSH and CDR2 LQKENI. The V end lost 1 base, the J end lost 0 bases, and 13 bases lay between the germline ends. This CDR3 comprises 17 residues.

This clonotype has at least ten counts. The chain employs TRBV19 and TRBJ2-3; 8 bases are shared with TRBD2. V lost 1 base and J lost 1; bases outside the gene matches: 1. The length of the CDR3 is 15 residues. Germline CDR1 is LNHDA and CDR2 is SQIVND (reference sequence). CDR3 amino acids: CASSIGRGGTDTQYF. The DNA for the CDR3 is TGTGCCAGTAGTATAGGGCGGGGGGGCACAGATACGCAGTATTTT.

The gene calls are TRBV4-1 and TRBJ2-7; 7 positions match TRBD2. Trimming took 5 bases from V and 3 from J; bases not matched to a gene: 7. This CDR3 spans 14 amino acids. Germline-derived CDR1 and CDR2 are MGHRA and YSYEKL. CDR3 amino acids: CASSIPGGNYEQYF. In DNA form, the CDR3 reads TGCGCCAGCAGCATACCGGGAGGCAACTACGAGCAGTACTTC.

The table lists this clonotype with many counts. The V gene is TRBV6-6, the J gene TRBJ1-1, with a weak D call TRBD1 (6 bases). The V end lost 6 bases, the J end lost 1 base, and 12 bases lay between the germline ends. CDR1 is MNHNY, CDR2 SVGAGI, per germline (reference sequence). This CDR3 region has 14 residues. The CDR3 DNA is TGTGCCAGCAGACCTCAGGGGAAGAACACTGAAGCTTTCTTT. It encodes CASRPQGKNTEAFF.

This clonotype was seen a handful of times. The rearrangement joins TRBV11-2 to TRBJ2-7; D gene unclear. Trimming pared 1 base from V and 2 bases from J, leaving 6 bases between. Germline V CDR1 and CDR2: SGHAT, FQNNGV. The CDR3 extends over 13 amino acids. CDR3 bases: TGTGCCAGCAGCTTAGCCAGGCCCTACGAGCAGTACTTC. Amino acid sequence: CASSLARPYEQYF. Using reference TRBV11-2 and TRBJ2-7 for the parts outside the CDR3, the full variable domain is EAGVAQSPRYKIIEKRQSVAFWCNPISGHATLYWYQQILGQGPKLLIQFQNNGVVDDSQLPKDRFSAERLKGVDSTLKIQPAKLEDSAVYLCASSLARPYEQYFGPGTRLTVT.